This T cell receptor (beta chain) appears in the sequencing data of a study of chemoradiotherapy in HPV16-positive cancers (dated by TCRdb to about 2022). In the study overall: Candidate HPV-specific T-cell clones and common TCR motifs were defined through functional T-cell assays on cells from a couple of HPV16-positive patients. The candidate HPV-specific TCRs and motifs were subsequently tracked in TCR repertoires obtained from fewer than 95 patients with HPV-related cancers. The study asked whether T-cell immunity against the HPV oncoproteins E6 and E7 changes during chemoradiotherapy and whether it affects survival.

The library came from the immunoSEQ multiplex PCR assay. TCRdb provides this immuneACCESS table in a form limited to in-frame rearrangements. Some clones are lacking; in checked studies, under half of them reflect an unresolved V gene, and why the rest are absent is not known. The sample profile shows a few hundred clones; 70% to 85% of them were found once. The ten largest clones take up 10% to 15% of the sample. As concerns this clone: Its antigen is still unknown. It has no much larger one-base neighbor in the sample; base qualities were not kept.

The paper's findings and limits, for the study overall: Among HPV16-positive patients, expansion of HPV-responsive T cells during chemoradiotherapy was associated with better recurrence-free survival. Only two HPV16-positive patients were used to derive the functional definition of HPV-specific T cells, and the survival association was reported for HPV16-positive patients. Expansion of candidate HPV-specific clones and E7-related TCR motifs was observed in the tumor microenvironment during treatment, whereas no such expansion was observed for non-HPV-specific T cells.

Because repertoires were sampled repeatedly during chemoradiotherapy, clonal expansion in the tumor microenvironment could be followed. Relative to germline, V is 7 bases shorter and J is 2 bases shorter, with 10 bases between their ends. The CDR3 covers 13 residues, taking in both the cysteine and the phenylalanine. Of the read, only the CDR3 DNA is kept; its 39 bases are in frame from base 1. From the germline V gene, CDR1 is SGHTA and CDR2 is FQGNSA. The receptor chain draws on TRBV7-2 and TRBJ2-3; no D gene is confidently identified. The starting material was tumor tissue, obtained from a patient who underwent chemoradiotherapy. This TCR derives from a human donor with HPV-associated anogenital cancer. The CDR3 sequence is CASMGLVTDTQYF. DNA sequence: TGTGCCAGCATGGGCTTGGTCACAGATACGCAGTATTTT.